The sample holds many counts of the clone carrying this T cell receptor beta chain. Its antigen is not known. Per germline, CDR1 SGHRS and CDR2 YFSETQ. This CDR3 spans 14 amino acids. V was clipped by 3 bases and J by 2 bases; unmatched bases: 1. MiXCR, run by TCRdb on the reads, gives a single entry per CDR3 protein. The sample holds 250,000 or so distinct CDR3 sequences; roughly 10% are singletons and the top ten take less than 15%. These data are taken from a study of T cell repertoires in cytomegalovirus infection. On the study more broadly: Public TCR beta signatures were indicative of both CMV infection and a matching HLA type. Findings of the study overall: Public TCR beta family frequency separated CMV-and-HLA carriers, including in an independent cohort. Across the ex vivo response, the dominant clonotypes were HLA-C-restricted CMV-specific TCR beta clonotypes.

This chain links TRBV5-1 with TRBJ2-1, with 8 nucleotides matching TRBD1. The receptor comes from a human donor in good health (CMV status not recorded). Some clones in this sample may be carry-over from other donors' samples. The sample was PBMCs. CDR3 nucleotides: TGCGCCAGCAGCTCACAGGGGGCCTACAATGAGCAGTTCTTC. Its protein product is CASSSQGAYNEQFF.